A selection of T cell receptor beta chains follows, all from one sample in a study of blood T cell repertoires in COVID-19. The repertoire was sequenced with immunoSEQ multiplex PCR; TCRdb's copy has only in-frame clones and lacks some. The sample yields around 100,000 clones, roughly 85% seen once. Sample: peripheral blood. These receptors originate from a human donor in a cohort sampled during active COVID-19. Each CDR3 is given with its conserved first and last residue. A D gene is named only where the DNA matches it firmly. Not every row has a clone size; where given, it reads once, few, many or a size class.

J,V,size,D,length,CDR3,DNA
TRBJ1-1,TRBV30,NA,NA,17,CAWSVRGMAGWRTEAFF,TGTGCCTGGAGTGTACGGGGGATGGCAGGGTGGAGAACTGAAGCTTTCTTT
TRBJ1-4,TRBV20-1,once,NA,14,CSASGQSTNEKLFF,TGCAGTGCTAGTGGACAGTCAACTAATGAAAAACTGTTTTTT
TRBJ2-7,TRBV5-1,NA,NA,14,CASSWGRDYGEQYF,TGCGCCAGCAGCTGGGGGCGAGATTACGGCGAGCAGTACTTC
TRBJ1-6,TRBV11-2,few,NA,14,CASSVTGENSPLHF,TGTGCCAGCAGCGTCACTGGGGAGAATTCACCCCTCCACTTT
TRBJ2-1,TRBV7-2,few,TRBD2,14,CASSRDYLYNEQFF,TGTGCCAGCAGCCGGGACTACCTCTACAATGAGCAGTTCTTC
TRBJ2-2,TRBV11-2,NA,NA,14,CASSLGASPGELFF,TGTGCCAGCAGCTTAGGGGCTAGCCCCGGGGAGCTGTTTTTT
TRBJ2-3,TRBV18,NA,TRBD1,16,CASSEPGTGTSDTQYF,TGTGCCAGCTCAGAACCCGGGACAGGGACCTCAGATACGCAGTATTTT
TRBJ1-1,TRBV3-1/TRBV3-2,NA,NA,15,CASSPQYLQGTEAFF,TGTGCCAGCAGCCCCCAATATTTACAGGGCACTGAAGCTTTCTTT
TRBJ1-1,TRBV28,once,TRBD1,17,CASSFVGQGAKRTEAFF,TGTGCCAGCAGTTTTGTGGGACAGGGGGCTAAGAGGACTGAAGCTTTCTTT
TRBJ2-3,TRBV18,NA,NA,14,CASSPPGSGDTQYF,TGTGCCAGCTCACCACCAGGGAGCGGGGATACGCAGTATTTT
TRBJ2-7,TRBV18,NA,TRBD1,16,CASSPAGTGGVNEQYF,TGTGCCAGCTCACCAGCCGGGACAGGGGGAGTCAACGAGCAGTACTTC
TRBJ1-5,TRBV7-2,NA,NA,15,CASSPRSLGGKPQHF,TGTGCCAGCAGCCCGCGATCTCTCGGCGGGAAGCCCCAGCATTTT
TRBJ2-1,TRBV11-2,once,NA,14,CASSLDRGVREQFF,TGTGCCAGCAGCTTAGATAGAGGTGTCCGGGAGCAGTTCTTC
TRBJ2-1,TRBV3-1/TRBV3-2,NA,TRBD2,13,CVVGGRASNEQFF,TGTGTGGTGGGCGGGAGGGCCAGCAATGAGCAGTTCTTC
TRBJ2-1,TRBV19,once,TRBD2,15,CASSIPGTSGNEQFF,TGTGCCAGTAGTATACCCGGGACTAGCGGGAATGAGCAGTTCTTC
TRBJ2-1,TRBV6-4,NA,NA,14,CASSRTANYNEQFF,TGTGCCAGCAGTCGGACAGCGAATTACAATGAGCAGTTCTTC
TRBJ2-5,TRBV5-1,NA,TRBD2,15,CASSSLAALGETQYF,TGCGCCAGCAGCTCACTAGCGGCCCTTGGGGAGACCCAGTACTTC
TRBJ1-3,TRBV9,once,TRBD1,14,CASSQTGSGNTIYF,TGTGCCAGCAGTCAGACAGGGTCTGGAAACACCATATATTTT
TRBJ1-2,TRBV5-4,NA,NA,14,CASSRQDYNYGYTF,TGTGCCAGCAGCCGACAGGATTATAACTATGGCTACACCTTC
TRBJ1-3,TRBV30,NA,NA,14,CAWRAGSSGNTIYF,TGTGCCTGGAGAGCGGGTAGCTCTGGAAACACCATATATTTT
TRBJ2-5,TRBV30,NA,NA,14,CAWSAKGTGKTQYF,TGTGCCTGGAGTGCTAAGGGGACTGGGAAGACCCAGTACTTC
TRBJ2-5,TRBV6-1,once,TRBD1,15,CASSEIGQVGETQYF,TGTGCCAGCAGTGAAATTGGACAGGTTGGAGAGACCCAGTACTTC
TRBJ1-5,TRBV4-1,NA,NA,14,CASSHIGDGQPQHF,TGCGCCAGCAGCCACATAGGGGATGGTCAGCCCCAGCATTTT
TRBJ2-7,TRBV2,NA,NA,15,CASSGLRLVMYEQYF,TGTGCCAGCAGTGGATTGAGACTAGTCATGTACGAGCAGTACTTC
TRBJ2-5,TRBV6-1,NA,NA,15,CASSEPGAVRETQYF,TGTGCCAGCAGTGAACCAGGGGCTGTGCGAGAGACCCAGTACTTC
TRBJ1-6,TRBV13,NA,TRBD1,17,CASSLAGTVSYNSPLHF,TGTGCCAGCAGCTTAGCCGGGACAGTAAGCTATAATTCACCCCTCCACTTT
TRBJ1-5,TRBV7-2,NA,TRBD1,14,CASSQLTGTQPQHF,TGTGCCAGCAGCCAACTGACAGGGACTCAGCCCCAGCATTTT
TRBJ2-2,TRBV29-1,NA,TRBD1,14,CSVRTGDPAGELFF,TGCAGCGTTCGGACAGGGGATCCAGCCGGGGAGCTGTTTTTT
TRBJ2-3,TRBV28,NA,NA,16,CASSLSTIRSTDTQYF,TGTGCCAGCAGTTTATCGACTATCCGGAGCACAGATACGCAGTATTTT
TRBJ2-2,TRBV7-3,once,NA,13,CASSTEIGGELFF,TGTGCCAGCAGCACAGAGATTGGCGGGGAGCTGTTTTTT
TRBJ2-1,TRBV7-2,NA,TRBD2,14,CASSQRGAHNEQFF,TGTGCCAGCAGTCAGCGGGGGGCTCACAATGAGCAGTTCTTC
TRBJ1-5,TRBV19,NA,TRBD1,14,CASSLRQGMEPQHF,TGTGCCAGTAGTTTAAGACAGGGAATGGAGCCCCAGCATTTT